The 14 T cell receptor beta chains below were found in one sample sequenced in a study. In TCRdb, the reads were re-called with MiXCR into one record per CDR3 protein. The sample shows 3,500 to 5,000 distinct CDR3 sequences, about 10% of them seen only once. Sequencing used CD4+ T cells from synovial fluid. These TCRs come from a human donor with rheumatoid arthritis.

This clonotype showed up many times. The chain carries TRBV19 and TRBJ2-1, with D perhaps matching TRBD1 (5 bases). Germline CDR1 and CDR2: LNHDA and SQIVND (reference sequence). CDR3 length: 15 residues. V was trimmed by 6 bases and J by 3 bases, leaving 15 bases between them. As DNA, the CDR3 is TGTGCCAGTAGACCAGCACAGGATAGCTACAATGAGCAGTTCTTC. Protein product: CASRPAQDSYNEQFF.

This clonotype came up many times. This chain uses TRBV28 with TRBJ2-7, with no clear D. V dropped 4 bases and J dropped 1 base, with 5 bases sitting between them. Germline CDR1 MDHEN, CDR2 SYDVKM. The CDR3 length is 12 residues. The CDR3 coding sequence is TGTGCCAGCAGTTCAGCTTCCTACGAGCAGTACTTC. This sequence encodes CASSSASYEQYF.

The chain joins TRBV27 to TRBJ2-6; 7 bases map to TRBD2. CDR3 size: 15 residues. The ends lost 4 bases at V and 1 base at J; junction bases unmatched: 1. Germline CDR1 is MNHEY and CDR2 is SMNVEV (reference sequence). The CDR3 nucleotides are TGTGCCAGCAGTTGGGGGGGTTCTGGGGCCAACGTCCTGACTTTC. The encoded protein is CASSWGGSGANVLTF.

As for this clonotype: This may be a read error, as it is one base from a much larger clone. The V and J genes are TRBV11-2 and TRBJ2-6, with TRBD2 as a possible D gene (5 bases). Germline assignment: CDR1 SGHAT and CDR2 FQNNGV. The CDR3 is 15 residues long. The CDR3 reads CVSSFRRTGANVLTF. The DNA for the CDR3 is TGTGTCAGCAGCTTTAGGAGGACTGGGGCCAACGTCCTGACTTTC.

This clonotype is judged large. The V gene is TRBV7-9, the J gene TRBJ2-7; unclear D gene. The CDR3 runs 15 residues. Germline-derived CDR1 and CDR2 are SEHNR and FQNEAQ (reference sequence). Trimming stripped 4 bases from V and 1 base from J, with 14 bases between. The CDR3 is CASSSTRKGSYEQYF. The CDR3 bases are TGTGCCAGCAGCTCGACCAGGAAAGGTTCCTACGAGCAGTACTTC.

By share, this clonotype counts as medium-sized (0.01 to 0.1%). The V call is TRBV5-1, the J call TRBJ2-7; 8 bases agree with TRBD1. Unmatched junction bases numbered 2, after V lost 0 bases and J lost 3 bases. From germline, CDR1 is SGHRS and CDR2 YFSETQ. This CDR3 spans 14 amino acids. The CDR3 reads CASSLGTGNYEQYF. As DNA, the CDR3 is TGCGCCAGCAGCTTGGGGACAGGGAACTACGAGCAGTACTTC. Complete variable domain (other parts from reference TRBV5-1 and TRBJ2-7): KAGVTQTPRYLIKTRGQQVTLSCSPISGHRSVSWYQQTPGQGLQFLFEYFSETQRNKGNFPGRFSGRQFSNSRSEMNVSTLELGDSALYLCASSLGTGNYEQYFGPGTRLTVT.

Judged by abundance, this clonotype is medium-sized (0.01 to 0.1%). This chain joins TRBV7-2 and TRBJ2-1; 7 nucleotides align to TRBD1. J lost 6 bases, V lost 2 bases, and 10 bases had no gene match. There are 16 residues in the CDR3. CDR1 is SGHTA and CDR2 is FQGNSA in the germline V gene. The CDR3 region has the DNA TGTGCCAGCAGCTTATACCCCCCTCGACAGGGCAATGAGCAGTTCTTC. This translates into CASSLYPPRQGNEQFF.

By share of the sample, this clonotype is medium-sized (0.01 to 0.1%). The J gene is TRBJ1-1, the V gene TRBV29-1; 8 positions match TRBD1. This CDR3 contains 15 residues. The ends lost 6 bases at V and 1 base at J; junction bases unmatched: 10. Germline V lookup: CDR1 SQVTM, CDR2 ANQGSEA. The CDR3 region is CSVGLQGAGNTEAFF. The CDR3 DNA reads as TGCAGCGTGGGCCTGCAGGGGGCTGGGAACACTGAAGCTTTCTTT.

By frequency in the sample, this clonotype is medium-sized. The chain recombines TRBV5-1 with TRBJ1-6; 7 nucleotides align to TRBD1. The CDR3 totals 16 residues. Germline V CDR1 and CDR2: SGHRS, YFSETQ. Germline trimming cut 3 bases from V and 6 bases from J; bases unmatched to any gene: 9. CDR3 protein: CASSSGQAWGNSPLHF. CDR3 nucleotides: TGCGCCAGCAGCTCAGGACAGGCTTGGGGTAATTCACCCCTCCACTTT. Combining the CDR3 with reference TRBV5-1 and TRBJ1-6 gives the whole variable domain KAGVTQTPRYLIKTRGQQVTLSCSPISGHRSVSWYQQTPGQGLQFLFEYFSETQRNKGNFPGRFSGRQFSNSRSEMNVSTLELGDSALYLCASSSGQAWGNSPLHFGNGTRLTVT.

This clonotype was found once. A much bigger clone sits one base away, suggesting this may be a read error. This chain uses TRBV18 with TRBJ2-3, with 8 bases that match TRBD1. This CDR3 is 14 amino acids long. CDR1 and CDR2 from the germline V gene are KGHSH and LQKENI. V lost 6 bases, J lost 2 bases, and 4 bases stayed unmatched. The CDR3: CASSRTGTTDTQYF. The DNA for the CDR3 is TGTGCCAGCTCCAGGACAGGGACCACAGATACGCAGTATTTT.

This clonotype was counted many times. The CDR3 coding sequence is TGTGCCAGCAGCTTAGAAGGGACAGGGAATTTCCCCTACGAGCAGTACTTC. Protein product: CASSLEGTGNFPYEQYF. This chain uses TRBV7-2 with TRBJ2-7; 9 nucleotides agree with TRBD1. V trimming: 1 base; J trimming: 2 bases; junction bases outside the gene matches: 9. The CDR3 has 17 residues. Germline CDR1 SGHTA, CDR2 FQGNSA.

This clonotype is large (0.1 to 1%). V is TRBV7-2 and J is TRBJ2-7; D ambiguous. The CDR3 has 12 amino acids. Germline assignment: CDR1 SGHTA and CDR2 FQGNSA. Between the trimmed V and J ends, which lost 2 bases and 11 bases, there was a span of 13 bases. This CDR3 reads CASSLTDRAKYF. The CDR3, as DNA: TGTGCCAGCAGCTTAACGGATAGGGCGAAGTACTTC.

This clonotype was recorded at least ten times. V and J are TRBV2 and TRBJ1-1; 8 nucleotides match TRBD1. The CDR3 extends over 14 amino acids. J was trimmed by 4 bases and V by 5 bases; bases with no gene match: 6. The germline V gene encodes CDR1 SNHLY and CDR2 FYNNEI. The CDR3 DNA reads as TGTGCCAGCAGTAGACAGGGGCGAAGCACTGAAGCTTTCTTT. It codes for CASSRQGRSTEAFF.

This clonotype is labeled as medium-sized. The CDR3 region is CASTTSGRQETQYF. The CDR3 bases are TGTGCCAGCACCACCTCCGGAAGACAAGAGACCCAGTACTTC. The rearrangement links TRBV28 to TRBJ2-5; D call uncertain. The germline CDR1 and CDR2 sequences are MDHEN and SYDVKM. Trimming cost V 7 bases and J 2 bases, with 14 bases left between them. The CDR3 covers 14 residues.